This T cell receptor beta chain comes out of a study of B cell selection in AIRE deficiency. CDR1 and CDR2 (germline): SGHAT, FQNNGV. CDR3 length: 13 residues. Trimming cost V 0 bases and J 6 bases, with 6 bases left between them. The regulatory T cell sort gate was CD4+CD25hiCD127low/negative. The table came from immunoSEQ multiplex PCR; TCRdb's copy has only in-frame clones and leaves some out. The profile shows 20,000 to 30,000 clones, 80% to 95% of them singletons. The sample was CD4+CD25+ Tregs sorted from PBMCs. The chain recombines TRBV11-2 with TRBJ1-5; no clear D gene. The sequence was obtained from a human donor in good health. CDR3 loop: CASSLDRSQPQHF. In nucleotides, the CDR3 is TGTGCCAGCAGCTTAGATAGGAGTCAGCCCCAGCATTTT.